This T cell receptor beta chain was found in a study of T cell repertoires in cytomegalovirus infection. About the research overall: CMV epitopes used comprised recently identified HLA-C-restricted ones and well-studied HLA-B-restricted ones. From public TCR beta signatures came an indication of both CMV infection and matching HLA type. Overall study results and limits: Predominance within the ex vivo response was attributable to HLA-C-restricted CMV-specific TCR beta clonotypes.

A few counts support this clonotype. Its antigen is currently unknown. TCRdb re-derived calls from the reads in MiXCR, one entry per CDR3 protein. The sample yields 900,000 to 950,000 distinct CDR3 sequences, approximately 31% seen once. CDR1 and CDR2 from the germline V gene are SQVTM and ANQGSEA. V gave up 5 bases and J gave up 3 bases; unmatched junction bases: 6. This CDR3 spans 13 amino acids. The sequence was collected from a human donor in good health (CMV status not recorded). Some clones in this sample may be carry-over from other donors' samples. V usage is TRBV29-1 and J usage is TRBJ1-2; 7 bases map to TRBD1. Source: cultured CD8+ T cells from PBMCs, taken from culture after CMV antigen stimulation. The CDR3 DNA sequence: TGCAGCGTTCCGACAGGGCGTCACTATGGCTACACCTTC. Its protein is CSVPTGRHYGYTF.